This is a list of T cell receptor beta chains from one sample in a study of control samples from healthy donors and cancer patients. Assay: immunoSEQ multiplex PCR; the TCRdb copy retains only in-frame clones and omits some. Of about 180,000 clones in the sample, approximately 91% were seen once. Sequenced: blood. All receptors come from a woman in her thirties or forties in good health. Each CDR3 is given with its conserved first and last residue. A D gene is named only where the DNA matches it firmly. A clone size is listed for some rows: how often the clone was seen (once, few, many), or a class if it is expanded.

size,J,D,V,CDR3,DNA
few,TRBJ2-7,.,TRBV5-1,CASSLGSTGTYEQYF,TGCGCCAGCAGCTTGGGGAGTACGGGGACCTACGAGCAGTACTTC
.,TRBJ2-3,TRBD2,TRBV18,CASSPMASGSTDTQYF,TGTGCCAGCTCACCAATGGCTAGCGGAAGCACAGATACGCAGTATTTT
.,TRBJ1-1,.,TRBV10-3,CAISESQPTEAFF,TGTGCCATCAGTGAGTCGCAACCCACCGAAGCTTTCTTT
.,TRBJ1-1,.,TRBV5-1,CASSLGVNTEAFF,TGCGCCAGCAGCTTAGGGGTAAACACTGAAGCTTTCTTT
.,TRBJ2-7,TRBD1,TRBV6-5,CASSIYWTGAYEQYF,TGTGCCAGCAGTATTTACTGGACAGGAGCCTACGAGCAGTACTTC
.,TRBJ1-3,.,TRBV3-1/TRBV3-2,CASSQADRSGNTIYF,TGTGCCAGCAGCCAAGCCGACAGGTCTGGAAACACCATATATTTT
.,TRBJ1-2,TRBD1,TRBV10-3,CAISRDRGDGYTF,TGTGCCATCAGCCGCGACAGGGGAGATGGCTACACCTTC
.,TRBJ2-7,.,TRBV11-2,CASSFMSGQSSYEQYF,TGTGCCAGCAGCTTCATGTCAGGGCAAAGCTCCTACGAGCAGTACTTC
.,TRBJ1-3,.,TRBV7-6,CASSLGNTIYF,TGTGCCAGCAGCTTAGGGAACACCATATATTTT
once,TRBJ1-4,.,TRBV7-3,CASSLPGTPRGTNEKLFF,TGTGCCAGCAGCCTCCCCGGGACCCCAAGAGGGACTAATGAAAAACTGTTTTTT
.,TRBJ2-3,TRBD2,TRBV7-9,CASSPTLGGGAIDTQYF,TGTGCCAGCAGCCCAACGTTGGGCGGGGGGGCAATCGATACGCAGTATTTT
.,TRBJ2-7,.,TRBV7-7,CASSSPTPYGLSEQYF,TGTGCCAGCAGCTCCCCGACACCCTATGGACTATCCGAGCAGTACTTC
.,TRBJ2-5,.,TRBV10-3,CAISDRLSQETQYF,TGTGCCATCAGTGACCGACTGAGCCAAGAGACCCAGTACTTC
.,TRBJ1-2,TRBD1,TRBV5-1,CASSREQGIYGYTF,TGCGCCAGCAGTCGAGAACAGGGGATCTATGGCTACACCTTC
.,TRBJ1-1,.,TRBV12-3/TRBV12-4,CASSLKGPEAFF,TGTGCCAGCAGTTTAAAGGGCCCTGAAGCTTTCTTT
.,TRBJ2-7,TRBD1,TRBV2,CASDTPKGGTGVWEQYF,TGTGCCAGCGATACTCCGAAAGGGGGGACAGGGGTGTGGGAGCAGTACTTC